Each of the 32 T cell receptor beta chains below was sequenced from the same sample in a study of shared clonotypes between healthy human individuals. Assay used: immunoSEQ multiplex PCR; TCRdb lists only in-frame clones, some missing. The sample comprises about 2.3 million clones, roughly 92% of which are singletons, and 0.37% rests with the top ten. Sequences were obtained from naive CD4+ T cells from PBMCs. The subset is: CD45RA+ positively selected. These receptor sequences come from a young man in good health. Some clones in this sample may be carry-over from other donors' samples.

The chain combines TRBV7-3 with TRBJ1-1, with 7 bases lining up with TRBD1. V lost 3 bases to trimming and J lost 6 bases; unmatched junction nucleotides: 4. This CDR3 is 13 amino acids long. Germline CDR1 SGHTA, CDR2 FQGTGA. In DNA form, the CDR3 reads TGTGCCAGCAGCTTCTCGGGACAGTCTGAAGCTTTCTTT. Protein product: CASSFSGQSEAFF. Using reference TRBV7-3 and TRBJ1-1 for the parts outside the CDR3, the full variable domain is GAGVSQTPSNKVTEKGKYVELRCDPISGHTALYWYRQSLGQGPEFLIYFQGTGAADDSGLPNDRFFAVRPEGSVSTLKIQRTERGDSAVYLCASSFSGQSEAFFGQGTRLTVV.

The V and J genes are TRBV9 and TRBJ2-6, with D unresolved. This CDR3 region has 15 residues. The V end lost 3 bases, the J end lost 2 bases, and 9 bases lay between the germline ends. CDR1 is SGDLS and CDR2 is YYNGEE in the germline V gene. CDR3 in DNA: TGTGCCAGCAGCGAGCTGAACCCTGGGGCCAACGTCCTGACTTTC. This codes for CASSELNPGANVLTF.

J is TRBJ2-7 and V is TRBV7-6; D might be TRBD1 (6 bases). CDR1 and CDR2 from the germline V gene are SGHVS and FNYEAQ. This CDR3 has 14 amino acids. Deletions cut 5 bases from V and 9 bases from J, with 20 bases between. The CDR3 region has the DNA TGTGCCAGCAGCGCTACGGTACAGGGTTCAGGGCAGTACTTC. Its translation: CASSATVQGSGQYF.

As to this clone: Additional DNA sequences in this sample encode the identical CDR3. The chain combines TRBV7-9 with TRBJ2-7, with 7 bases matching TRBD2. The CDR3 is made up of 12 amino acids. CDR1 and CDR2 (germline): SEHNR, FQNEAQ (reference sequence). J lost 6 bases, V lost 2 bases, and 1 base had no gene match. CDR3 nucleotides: TGTGCCAGCAGCTTACGGGGGGTCGAGCAGTACTTC. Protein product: CASSLRGVEQYF.

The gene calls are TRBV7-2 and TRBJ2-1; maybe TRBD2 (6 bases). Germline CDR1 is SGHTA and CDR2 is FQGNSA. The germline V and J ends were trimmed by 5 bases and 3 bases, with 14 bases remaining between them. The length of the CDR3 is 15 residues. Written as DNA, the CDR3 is TGTGCCAGCAGCCCCGGGACTCCCTTCTACAATGAGCAGTTCTTC. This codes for CASSPGTPFYNEQFF.

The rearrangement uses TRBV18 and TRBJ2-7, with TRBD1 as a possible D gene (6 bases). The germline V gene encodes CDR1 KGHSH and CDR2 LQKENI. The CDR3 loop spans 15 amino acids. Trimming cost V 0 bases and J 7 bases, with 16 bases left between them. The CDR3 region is CASSPPGQRINEQYF. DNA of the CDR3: TGTGCCAGCTCACCACCGGGACAAAGAATTAATGAGCAGTACTTC.

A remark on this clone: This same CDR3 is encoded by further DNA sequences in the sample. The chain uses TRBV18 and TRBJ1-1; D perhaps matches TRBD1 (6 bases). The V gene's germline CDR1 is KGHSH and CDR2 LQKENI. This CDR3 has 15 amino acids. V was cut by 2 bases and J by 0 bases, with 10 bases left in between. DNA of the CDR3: TGTGCCAGCTCACCAGGACAGTTATTGAACACTGAAGCTTTCTTT. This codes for CASSPGQLLNTEAFF.

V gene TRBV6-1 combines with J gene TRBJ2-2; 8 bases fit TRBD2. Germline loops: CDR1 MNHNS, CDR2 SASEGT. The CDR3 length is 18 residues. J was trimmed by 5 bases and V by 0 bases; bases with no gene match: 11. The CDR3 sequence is CASSEAQYGLAKTGELFF. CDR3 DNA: TGTGCCAGCAGTGAAGCCCAATACGGACTAGCTAAGACCGGGGAGCTGTTTTTT.

The CDR3 here is CASSLTTGSEQYF. The CDR3 nucleotides read TGTGCCAGCAGCTTAACGACAGGGTCCGAGCAGTACTTC. V usage is TRBV7-3 and J usage is TRBJ2-7; 7 bases line up with TRBD1. J was trimmed by 6 bases and V by 0 bases; bases with no gene match: 2. This CDR3 region has 13 residues. Germline V gene lookup returns CDR1 SGHTA and CDR2 FQGTGA.

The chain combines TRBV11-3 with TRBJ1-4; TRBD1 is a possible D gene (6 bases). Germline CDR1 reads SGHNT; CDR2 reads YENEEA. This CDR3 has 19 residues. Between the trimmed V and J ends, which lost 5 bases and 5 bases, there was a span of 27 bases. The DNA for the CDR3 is TGTGCCAGCAGCCGACCACCACAGGGAGACCCTGTTAAGAATGAAAAACTGTTTTTT. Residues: CASSRPPQGDPVKNEKLFF. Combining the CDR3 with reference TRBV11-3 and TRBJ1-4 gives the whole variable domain EAGVVQSPRYKIIEKKQPVAFWCNPISGHNTLYWYLQNLGQGPELLIRYENEEAVDDSQLPKDRFSAERLKGVDSTLKIQPAELGDSAVYLCASSRPPQGDPVKNEKLFFGSGTQLSVL.

CDR3 coding DNA: TGTGCCAGCAGTCTGGACAGGGGGAGGCCCTACGAGCAGTACTTC. As protein: CASSLDRGRPYEQYF. The chain has TRBV2 and TRBJ2-7, with TRBD1 matching over 10 bases. The CDR3 sequence is 15 residues long. V lost 5 bases and J lost 2; bases outside the gene matches: 6. Germline CDR1 reads SNHLY; CDR2 reads FYNNEI.

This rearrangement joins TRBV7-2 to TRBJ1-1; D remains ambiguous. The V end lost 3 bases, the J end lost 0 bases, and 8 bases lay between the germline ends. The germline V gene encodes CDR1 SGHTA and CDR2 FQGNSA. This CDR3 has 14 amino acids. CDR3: CASSFQRMNTEAFF. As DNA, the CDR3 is TGTGCCAGCAGCTTCCAGCGAATGAACACTGAAGCTTTCTTT.

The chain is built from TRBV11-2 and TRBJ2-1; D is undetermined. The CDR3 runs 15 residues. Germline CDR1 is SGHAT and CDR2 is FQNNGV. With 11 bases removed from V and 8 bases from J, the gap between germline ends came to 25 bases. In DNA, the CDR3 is TGTGCCTCAGCAGGTTTGGTGAGTCTCTGGGATGAGCAGTTCTTC. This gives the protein CASAGLVSLWDEQFF.

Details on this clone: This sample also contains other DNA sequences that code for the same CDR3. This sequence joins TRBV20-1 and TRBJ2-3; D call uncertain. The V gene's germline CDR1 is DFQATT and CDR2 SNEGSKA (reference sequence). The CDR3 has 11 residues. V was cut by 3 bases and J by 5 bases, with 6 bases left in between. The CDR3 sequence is CSARTVDTQYF. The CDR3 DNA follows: TGCAGTGCTAGGACTGTAGATACGCAGTATTTT.

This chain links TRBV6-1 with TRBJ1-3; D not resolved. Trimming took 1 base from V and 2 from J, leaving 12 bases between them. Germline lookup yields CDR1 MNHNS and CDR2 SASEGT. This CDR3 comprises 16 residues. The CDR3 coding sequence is TGTGCCAGCAGTGAAGTGGTAGTACCCCCTGGAAACACCATATATTTT. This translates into CASSEVVVPPGNTIYF.

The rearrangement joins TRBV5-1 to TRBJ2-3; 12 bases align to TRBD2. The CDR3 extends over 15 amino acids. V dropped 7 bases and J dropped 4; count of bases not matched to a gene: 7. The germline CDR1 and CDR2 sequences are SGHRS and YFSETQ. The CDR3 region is CASVYLAGGPDTQYF. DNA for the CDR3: TGCGCCAGCGTCTATCTAGCGGGAGGGCCAGATACGCAGTATTTT. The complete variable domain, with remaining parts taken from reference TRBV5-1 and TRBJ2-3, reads KAGVTQTPRYLIKTRGQQVTLSCSPISGHRSVSWYQQTPGQGLQFLFEYFSETQRNKGNFPGRFSGRQFSNSRSEMNVSTLELGDSALYLCASVYLAGGPDTQYFGPGTRLTVL.

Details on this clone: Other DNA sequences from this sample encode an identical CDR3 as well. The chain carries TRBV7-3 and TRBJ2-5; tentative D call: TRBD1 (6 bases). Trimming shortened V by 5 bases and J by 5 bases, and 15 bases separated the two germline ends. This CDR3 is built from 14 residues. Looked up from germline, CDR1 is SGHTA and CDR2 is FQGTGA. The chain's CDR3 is CASSPTGLEETQYF. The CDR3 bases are TGTGCCAGCAGCCCTACAGGGCTGGAGGAGACCCAGTACTTC.

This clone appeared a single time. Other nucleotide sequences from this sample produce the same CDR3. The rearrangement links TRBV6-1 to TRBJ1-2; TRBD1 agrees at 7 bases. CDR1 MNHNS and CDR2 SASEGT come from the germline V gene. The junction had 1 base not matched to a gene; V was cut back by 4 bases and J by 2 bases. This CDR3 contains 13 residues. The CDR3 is CASSGRGNYGYTF. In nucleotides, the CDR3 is TGTGCCAGCAGTGGCAGGGGGAACTATGGCTACACCTTC.

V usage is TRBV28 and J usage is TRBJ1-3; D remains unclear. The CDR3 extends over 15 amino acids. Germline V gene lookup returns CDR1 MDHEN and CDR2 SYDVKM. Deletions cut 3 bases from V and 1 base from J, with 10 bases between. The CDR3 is CASSLVGKSGNTIYF. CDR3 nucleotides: TGTGCCAGCAGTTTGGTAGGGAAGTCTGGAAACACCATATATTTT. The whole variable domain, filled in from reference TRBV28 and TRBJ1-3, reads DVKVTQSSRYLVKRTGEKVFLECVQDMDHENMFWYRQDPGLGLRLIYFSYDVKMKEKGDIPEGYSVSREKKERFSLILESASTNQTSMYLCASSLVGKSGNTIYFGEGSWLTVV.

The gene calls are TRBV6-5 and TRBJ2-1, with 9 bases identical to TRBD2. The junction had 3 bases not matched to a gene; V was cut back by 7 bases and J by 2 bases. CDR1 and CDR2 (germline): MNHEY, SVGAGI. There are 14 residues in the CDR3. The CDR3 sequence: CASKRGRAYNEQFF. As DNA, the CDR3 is TGTGCCAGCAAACGCGGGAGGGCCTACAATGAGCAGTTCTTC.

The CDR3 is CASSSRTSGVTLYNEQFF. The CDR3 nucleotides read TGTGCCAGCAGCTCCCGGACTAGCGGGGTGACCCTCTACAATGAGCAGTTCTTC. The chain employs TRBV5-4 and TRBJ2-1, with 12 bases lining up with TRBD2. Germline V gives CDR1 SGHNT, CDR2 YYREEE (reference sequence). The V segment lost 3 bases and the J segment 3 bases; nucleotides outside the gene matches: 10. This CDR3 comprises 18 residues.

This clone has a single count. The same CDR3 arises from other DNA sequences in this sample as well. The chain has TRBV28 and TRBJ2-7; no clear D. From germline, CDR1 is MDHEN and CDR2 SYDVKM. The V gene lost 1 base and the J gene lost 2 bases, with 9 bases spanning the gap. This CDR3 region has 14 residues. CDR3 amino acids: CASSLSGLPYEQYF. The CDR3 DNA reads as TGTGCCAGCAGTTTATCTGGCCTCCCCTACGAGCAGTACTTC.

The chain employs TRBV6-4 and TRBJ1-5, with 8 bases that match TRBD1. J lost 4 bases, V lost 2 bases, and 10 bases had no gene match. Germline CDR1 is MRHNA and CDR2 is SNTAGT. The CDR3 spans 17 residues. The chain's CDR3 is CASSDRTGSDRNQPQHF. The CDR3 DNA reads TGTGCCAGCAGTGACCGGACAGGGAGCGATAGGAATCAGCCCCAGCATTTT.

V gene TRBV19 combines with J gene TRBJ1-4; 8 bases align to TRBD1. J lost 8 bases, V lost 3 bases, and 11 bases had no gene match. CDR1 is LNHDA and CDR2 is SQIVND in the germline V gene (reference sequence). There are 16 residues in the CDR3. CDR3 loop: CASSIGARTGREKLFF. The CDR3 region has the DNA TGTGCCAGTAGTATCGGGGCTAGGACAGGGCGCGAAAAACTGTTTTTT.

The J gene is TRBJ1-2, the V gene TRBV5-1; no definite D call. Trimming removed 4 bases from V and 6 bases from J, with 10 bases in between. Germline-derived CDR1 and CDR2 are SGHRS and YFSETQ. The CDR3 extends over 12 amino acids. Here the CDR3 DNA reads TGCGCCAGCAGCGGAAGTTTAGATGGCTACACCTTC. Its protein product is CASSGSLDGYTF.

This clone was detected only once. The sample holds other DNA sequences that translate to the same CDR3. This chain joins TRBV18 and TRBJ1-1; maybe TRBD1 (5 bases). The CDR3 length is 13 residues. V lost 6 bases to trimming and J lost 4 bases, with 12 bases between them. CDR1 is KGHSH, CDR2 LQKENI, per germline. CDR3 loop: CASSPGISTEAFF. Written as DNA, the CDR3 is TGTGCCAGCTCGCCAGGGATCTCCACTGAAGCTTTCTTT.

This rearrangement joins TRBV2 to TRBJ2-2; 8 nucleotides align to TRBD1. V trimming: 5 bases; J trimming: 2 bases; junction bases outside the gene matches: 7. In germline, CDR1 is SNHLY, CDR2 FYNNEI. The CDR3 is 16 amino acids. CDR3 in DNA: TGTGCCAGCAGTCCCCGGGGACAGGCCAACACCGGGGAGCTGTTTTTT. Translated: CASSPRGQANTGELFF. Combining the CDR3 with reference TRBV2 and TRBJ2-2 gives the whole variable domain EPEVTQTPSHQVTQMGQEVILRCVPISNHLYFYWYRQILGQKVEFLVSFYNNEISEKSEIFDDQFSVERPDGSNFTLKIRSTKLEDSAMYFCASSPRGQANTGELFFGEGSRLTVL.

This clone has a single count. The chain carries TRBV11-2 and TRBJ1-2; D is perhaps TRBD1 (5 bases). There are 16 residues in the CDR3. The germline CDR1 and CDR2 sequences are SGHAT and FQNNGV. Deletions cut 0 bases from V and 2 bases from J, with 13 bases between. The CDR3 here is CASSLEPFGGNYGYTF. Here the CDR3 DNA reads TGTGCCAGCAGCTTAGAGCCCTTTGGGGGGAACTATGGCTACACCTTC.

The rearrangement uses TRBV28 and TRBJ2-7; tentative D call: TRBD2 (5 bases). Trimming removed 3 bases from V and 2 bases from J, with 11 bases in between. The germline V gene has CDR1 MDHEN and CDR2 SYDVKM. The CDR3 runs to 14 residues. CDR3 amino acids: CASSFRLAPYEQYF. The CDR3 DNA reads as TGTGCCAGCAGTTTCCGGCTAGCCCCCTACGAGCAGTACTTC.

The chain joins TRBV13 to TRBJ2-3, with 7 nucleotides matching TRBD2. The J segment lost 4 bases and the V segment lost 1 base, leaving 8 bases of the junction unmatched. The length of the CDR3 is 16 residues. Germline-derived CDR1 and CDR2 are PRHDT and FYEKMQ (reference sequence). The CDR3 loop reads CASSLASGALSDTQYF. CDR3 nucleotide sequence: TGTGCCAGCAGCTTAGCGAGCGGGGCTCTTTCAGATACGCAGTATTTT.

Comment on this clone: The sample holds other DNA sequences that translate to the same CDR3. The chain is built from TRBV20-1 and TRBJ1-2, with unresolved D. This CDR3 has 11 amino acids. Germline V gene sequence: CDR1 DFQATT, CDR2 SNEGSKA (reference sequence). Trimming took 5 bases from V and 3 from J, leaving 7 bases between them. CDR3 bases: TGCAGTGCTCCCCGGGACTATGGCTACACCTTC. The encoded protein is CSAPRDYGYTF.

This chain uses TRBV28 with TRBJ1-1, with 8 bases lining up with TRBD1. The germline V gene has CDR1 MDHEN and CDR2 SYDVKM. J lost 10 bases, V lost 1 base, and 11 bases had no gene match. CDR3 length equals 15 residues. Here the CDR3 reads CASSLSLGQVSGAFF. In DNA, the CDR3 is TGTGCCAGCAGTTTATCATTGGGACAGGTCAGCGGAGCTTTCTTT.